The entry that follows covers one T cell receptor (beta chain) sequence. These data belong to a study of T cell changes during pregnancy in multiple sclerosis. Clones were sequenced by immunoSEQ multiplex PCR, and TCRdb holds only the in-frame ones, with some missing. In the table there are around 40,000 clones, nearly 90% of which are singletons. CDR1 is SGHTA and CDR2 is FQGNSA in the germline V gene. The J segment lost 2 bases and the V segment lost 2 bases, leaving 2 bases of the junction unmatched. The CDR3 loop spans 15 amino acids. This material consisted of CD4+ T cells from peripheral blood mononuclear cells, taken in the first trimester of pregnancy. The chain couples TRBV7-2 to TRBJ2-1; 8 bases map to TRBD2. The clonotype was recovered from a female donor with multiple sclerosis, enrolled in a pregnancy study. In nucleotides, the CDR3 is TGTGCCAGCAGCTTAAGCGGGAGCACCTACAATGAGCAGTTCTTC. Its protein product is CASSLSGSTYNEQFF.